This is a list of T cell receptor beta chains from one sample in a study of T cells after yellow fever vaccination. TCRdb reprocessed the 5' RACE reads with MiXCR, giving one entry per CDR3 protein. This table holds some 320,000 distinct CDR3 sequences, about 4% found once. The sequencing here drew on PBMCs, taken 5 days after the yellow fever booster vaccination. All receptors come from a young man who received the YFV17D yellow fever vaccine. The CDR3 runs from the conserved cysteine through the conserved F or W. Fields, in order: D gene, J gene, V gene, clone size, CDR3 DNA, CDR3 protein. D genes are given only for firm matches. Some rows mark clone size as missing; the rest say once, few, many or name a class of expanded clone.

NA,TRBJ1-2,TRBV12-3/TRBV12-4,NA,TGTGCCAGCAGTTTAGGGTCAGAGATCTATGGCTACACCTTC,CASSLGSEIYGYTF
TRBD1,TRBJ2-7,TRBV7-9,NA,TGTGCCAGCAGGTCCAGGGGGCCCTCCTACGAGCAGTACTTC,CASRSRGPSYEQYF
TRBD2,TRBJ2-3,TRBV4-2,many,TGTGCCAGCAGCCAAGTAGCGGGGGGCACAGATACGCAGTATTTT,CASSQVAGGTDTQYF
NA,TRBJ1-4,TRBV29-1,few,TGCAGCGCGGAGAAGGAGGGAAAACTGTTTTTT,CSAEKEGKLFF
NA,TRBJ1-2,TRBV5-1,many,TGCGCCAGCAGCTTGGAATTCGGGACGGGTGGCTACACCTTC,CASSLEFGTGGYTF
NA,TRBJ2-5,TRBV5-1,many,TGCGCCAGCAGCCACGGACGCCAAGAGACCCAGTACTTC,CASSHGRQETQYF
NA,TRBJ2-2,TRBV4-2,NA,TGTGCCAGCAGCCAAGTGCTTAGGACTGCCACCGGGGAGCTGTTTTTT,CASSQVLRTATGELFF
NA,TRBJ2-7,TRBV5-4,few,TGTGCCAGCAGCTCTCCTGCGACAGCCTACGAGCAGTACTTC,CASSSPATAYEQYF
NA,TRBJ1-5,TRBV20-1,many,TGCAGTGCTAGAGAGACAGTCAATCAGCCCCAGCATTTT,CSARETVNQPQHF
NA,TRBJ1-4,TRBV20-1,NA,TGCAGTGCTTACCCGGGGGGCCTGGCTGAAAAACTGTTTTTT,CSAYPGGLAEKLFF
NA,TRBJ2-5,TRBV19,few,TGTGCCAGTAGTAGGACAGCCCGGCAAGAGACCCAGTACTTC,CASSRTARQETQYF
TRBD1,TRBJ1-1,TRBV6-5,many,TGTGCCAGCAGTTACGGAGGACAGGGGAAATTTTTCTTT,CASSYGGQGKFFF
NA,TRBJ2-1,TRBV7-9,few,TGTGCCAGCAGCTTAGGACGGTACAGTTACAATGAGCAGTTCTTC,CASSLGRYSYNEQFF
NA,TRBJ1-1,TRBV12-3/TRBV12-4,few,TGTGCCAGCAGTCATCGGGAAGGGGGGAACACTGAAGCTTTCTTT,CASSHREGGNTEAFF
NA,TRBJ2-3,TRBV7-2,many,TGTGCCAGCAGCTTGGGGGCGCGGTCGTTGGGGTCGTCTGATACGCAGTATTTT,CASSLGARSLGSSDTQYF
TRBD1,TRBJ1-2,TRBV9,NA,TGTGCCAGCAGCGTACAGACAGGGTCCTTTGGCTACACCTTC,CASSVQTGSFGYTF
NA,TRBJ1-5,TRBV11-2,many,TGTGCCAGCAGCCTATCGGGCGTAGCTCAGCCCCAGCATTTT,CASSLSGVAQPQHF
NA,TRBJ1-1,TRBV11-1,NA,TGTGCCAGCAGCCGGGGGGCGGGAGCCTTGAACACTGAAGCTTTCTTT,CASSRGAGALNTEAFF
NA,TRBJ2-5,TRBV28,many,TGTGCCAGCAGTTTCTACTCGGGGGCTGCTCTGAAGACCCAGTACTTC,CASSFYSGAALKTQYF
TRBD2,TRBJ2-5,TRBV4-3,few,TGCGCCAGCAGCCAGACTTCCGGGACTAGCGGGGCAGAGACCCAGTACTTC,CASSQTSGTSGAETQYF
TRBD1,TRBJ1-4,TRBV20-1,few,TGCAGTGCTAGAGATGGGACAGGCACTGAAAAACTGTTTTTT,CSARDGTGTEKLFF
NA,TRBJ2-1,TRBV30,few,TGTGCTATTCAGACGAACTCCTACAATGAGCAGTTCTTC,CAIQTNSYNEQFF
NA,TRBJ2-3,TRBV7-9,NA,TGTGCCAGCAGCTTAGGCCCCTTCGTTTCTAGCACAGATACGCAGTATTTT,CASSLGPFVSSTDTQYF
TRBD1,TRBJ1-1,TRBV7-2,few,TGTGCCAGCAGCTCATGGACAGGGGTAACTGAAGCTTTCTTT,CASSSWTGVTEAFF
TRBD2,TRBJ2-7,TRBV28,NA,TGTGCCAGCACCAGCTCATTAGGACTAGCGGTCTACGAGCAGTACTTC,CASTSSLGLAVYEQYF
TRBD2,TRBJ2-2,TRBV7-9,NA,TGTGCCAGCAGCCGAAGTAAGGGAATAGCGGGGGGAATGAACACCGGGGAGCTGTTTTTT,CASSRSKGIAGGMNTGELFF
TRBD1,TRBJ1-4,TRBV12-3/TRBV12-4,many,TGTGCCAGCAGTTTCAGGGGGCTTGGGGAAAAACTGTTTTTT,CASSFRGLGEKLFF
NA,TRBJ1-1,TRBV4-2,NA,TGTGCCAGCAGCCAAGAGACAATACCCGCGCAAGGAGCTTTCTTT,CASSQETIPAQGAFF
NA,TRBJ2-2,TRBV3-1,many,TGTGCCAGCAGACGATCTAGCGCGAACACCGGGGAGCTGTTTTTT,CASRRSSANTGELFF
TRBD1,TRBJ1-5,TRBV12-3/TRBV12-4,few,TGTGCCAGCAGTATCACAGGGGAAAGCAATCAGCCCCAGCATTTT,CASSITGESNQPQHF
TRBD1,TRBJ1-5,TRBV5-1,few,TGCGCCAGCAGCTTGGACACGACAGGGCAGCCCCAGCATTTT,CASSLDTTGQPQHF
NA,TRBJ2-2,TRBV5-1,few,TGCGCCAGCAGCTCCGGGACTTTCACCGGGGAGCTGTTTTTT,CASSSGTFTGELFF
NA,TRBJ2-3,TRBV5-1,many,TGCGCCAGCAGCGTACAGACCACAGATACGCAGTATTTT,CASSVQTTDTQYF
TRBD2,TRBJ2-7,TRBV5-1,many,TGCGCCAGCAGCGGTTCGACTAGCGGGGGGTTGCAGTACTTC,CASSGSTSGGLQYF
TRBD2,TRBJ2-5,TRBV7-2,NA,TGTGCCAGCAGCAGGAACGGGGGGCAAGAGACCCAGTACTTC,CASSRNGGQETQYF
TRBD1,TRBJ1-4,TRBV25-1,few,TGTGCCAGCATGAGGGCAGGGGGGAGCGAAAAACTGTTTTTT,CASMRAGGSEKLFF
NA,TRBJ2-2,TRBV25-1,few,TGTGCCAGCAGTATACAGGGACGGAACACCGGGGAGCTGTTTTTT,CASSIQGRNTGELFF
NA,TRBJ1-1,TRBV11-2,few,TGTGCCAGCAGCTTAGTTCCCGCGGTAAACACTGAAGCTTTCTTT,CASSLVPAVNTEAFF
NA,TRBJ2-7,TRBV15,many,TGTGCCACCAGCCTACTAGTCGGGGGCGCCTACGAGCAGTACTTC,CATSLLVGGAYEQYF
NA,TRBJ1-5,TRBV10-3,few,TGTGCCATCAGTGAGTGGGACAAAAATCAGCCCCAGCATTTT,CAISEWDKNQPQHF
NA,TRBJ1-1,TRBV27,NA,TGCACCAGCAGTTCCTCCCAGGGGACTGAAGCTTTCTTT,CTSSSSQGTEAFF
NA,TRBJ1-2,TRBV9,many,TGTGCCAGCAGCAGCACCACAAGGGACGGCTACACCTTC,CASSSTTRDGYTF
NA,TRBJ2-4,TRBV27,few,TGTGCCAGCAGTTTCCTATCCTCCCGAAACATTCAGTACTTC,CASSFLSSRNIQYF
TRBD1,TRBJ1-5,TRBV19,few,TGTGCCAGTAGTGAGGGACAGGGGATCAATCAGCCCCAGCATTTT,CASSEGQGINQPQHF
TRBD1,TRBJ2-3,TRBV3-1,NA,TGTGCCAGCAGCGTTAACGGACAGGGTGTTAGTACAGATACGCAGTATTTT,CASSVNGQGVSTDTQYF
NA,TRBJ1-2,TRBV6-1,NA,TGTGCCACCAAGACGGAATCCTATGGCTACACCTTC,CATKTESYGYTF